The next 5 T cell receptor beta chains were all read from a single sample in a study of T-cell memory formation after mild COVID-19. From the 5' RACE reads, TCRdb called clonotypes with MiXCR, one entry per CDR3 protein. The sample shows a few hundred thousand distinct CDR3 sequences, approximately 10% of them seen only once. Sequenced material: PBMCs or a T cell subset sorted from them (not recorded which). Source of these receptors: a man aged 18 to 29 who had mild COVID-19 (a few samples of this study predate the infection). Cell type and time point are not known.

The sample holds many counts of this clonotype. V gene TRBV24-1 combines with J gene TRBJ2-3, with a tentative D call TRBD2 (6 bases). CDR1 is KGHDR and CDR2 is SFDVKD in the germline V gene. V lost 3 bases and J 1 base, leaving 22 bases between the germline ends. This CDR3 is 19 amino acids long. This CDR3 is CATSDGGGSGGWGTDTQYF. The CDR3 DNA reads as TGTGCCACCAGTGATGGGGGAGGTAGCGGAGGCTGGGGCACAGATACGCAGTATTTT.

V is TRBV6-4 and J is TRBJ1-1; D is possibly TRBD1 (6 bases). With 7 bases removed from V and 5 bases from J, the gap between germline ends came to 20 bases. The CDR3 has 15 amino acids. Germline CDR1 and CDR2: MRHNA and SNTAGT. DNA of the CDR3: TGTGCCAGCACCTCAGGGGAGGAGACGTTGACTGAAGCTTTCTTT. Its protein is CASTSGEETLTEAFF.

This clonotype was found a few times. V gene TRBV20-1 combines with J gene TRBJ1-6, with D possibly being TRBD1 (5 bases). CDR1 and CDR2 (germline): DFQATT, SNEGSKA (reference sequence). This CDR3 spans 18 amino acids. Trimming cost V 2 bases and J 8 bases, with 25 bases left between them. This chain's CDR3 is CSARLVGPSLRGDSPLHF. The CDR3 DNA reads TGCAGTGCTAGATTAGTTGGACCTTCCCTTAGGGGAGATTCACCCCTCCACTTT.

V usage is TRBV6-2 or TRBV6-3 and J usage is TRBJ2-5; 9 bases line up with TRBD1. Germline CDR1 and CDR2: MNHEY and SVGEGT. V lost 2 bases, J lost 1 base, and 8 bases stayed unmatched. The CDR3 extends over 17 amino acids. DNA of the CDR3: TGTGCCAGCAGTTACCTCCAGGACAGGGGCATCCAAGAGACCCAGTACTTC. Protein sequence: CASSYLQDRGIQETQYF.

The V call is TRBV7-2, the J call TRBJ1-5, with D unclear. V lost 0 bases and J 5 bases, leaving 5 bases between the germline ends. The CDR3 is 13 amino acids. The germline V gene encodes CDR1 SGHTA and CDR2 FQGNSA. The CDR3 protein is CASSLAEDQPQHF. CDR3 DNA: TGTGCCAGCAGCTTAGCCGAGGATCAGCCCCAGCATTTT. The variable domain in full, with the rest retrieved from reference TRBV7-2 and TRBJ1-5, is GAGVSQSPSNKVTEKGKDVELRCDPISGHTALYWYRQSLGQGLEFLIYFQGNSAPDKSGLPSDRFSAERTGGSVSTLTIQRTQQEDSAVYLCASSLAEDQPQHFGDGTRLSIL.